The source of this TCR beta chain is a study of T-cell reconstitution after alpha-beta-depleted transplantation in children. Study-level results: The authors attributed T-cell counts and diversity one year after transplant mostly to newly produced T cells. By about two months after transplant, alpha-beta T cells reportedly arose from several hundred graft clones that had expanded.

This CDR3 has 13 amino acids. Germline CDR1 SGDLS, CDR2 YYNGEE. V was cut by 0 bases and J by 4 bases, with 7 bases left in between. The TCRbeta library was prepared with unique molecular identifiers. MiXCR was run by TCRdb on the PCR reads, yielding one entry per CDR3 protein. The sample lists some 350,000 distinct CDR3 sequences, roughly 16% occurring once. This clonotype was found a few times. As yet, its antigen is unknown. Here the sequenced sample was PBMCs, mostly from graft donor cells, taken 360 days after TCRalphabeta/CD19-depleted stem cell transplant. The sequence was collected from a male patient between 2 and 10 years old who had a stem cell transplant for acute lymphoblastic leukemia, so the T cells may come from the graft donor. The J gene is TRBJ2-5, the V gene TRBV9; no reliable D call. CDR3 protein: CASSVGFRETQYF. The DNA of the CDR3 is TGTGCCAGCAGCGTAGGGTTCCGAGAGACCCAGTACTTC.